This TCR beta chain was recorded in a study of T cells in Graves' hyperthyroidism and ophthalmopathy. TCR beta CDR3 sequences were amplified from RNA transcripts. HTBI primers drove first-round RT-PCR of the TCR CDR3. A single record per CDR3 protein comes from TCRdb applying MiXCR to the multiplex PCR reads. The table records about 610,000 distinct CDR3 sequences, more than 45% of them present only once. The germline V gene encodes CDR1 KGHDR and CDR2 SFDVKD. CDR3 length: 17 residues. The TCR originated in a woman aged 18 to 35 with Graves' hyperthyroidism. Sequencing was performed on peripheral blood or thyroid tissue (not recorded which). The chain couples TRBV24-1 to TRBJ2-7; 7 nucleotides agree with TRBD1. Matching the DNA end better, TRBJ2-4 makes the J call doubtful. CDR3 amino acids: CATSGWDSILAKNIQYF. CDR3 nucleotide sequence: TGTGCCACCAGTGGTTGGGACAGCATCCTAGCCAAAAACATTCAGTACTTC.